The present T cell receptor (beta chain) was sequenced within a study of blood T cells in healthy people across ages. A second PCR of about 6 to 12 cycles used a sample-barcoded 5' primer and a J-beta primer mix. TCRdb recomputed calls from the 5' RACE reads with MiXCR, one row per CDR3 protein. The table has approximately 580,000 distinct CDR3 sequences, about 24% seen once. Findings and caveats of the study: A roughly linear fall in TCR beta diversity per million T cells was seen with increasing age.

Points on this clonotype: The antigen is unknown.

The CDR3 runs 16 residues. Germline-derived CDR1 and CDR2 are SGHTA and FQGNSA. Trimming removed 4 bases from V and 1 base from J, with 15 bases in between. Another study also made use of these data, one on T cells of mothers and their children. That source adds: Second-PCR amplification with M1S added sample barcodes and 2-4 random nucleotides. Mothers and children who were related shared slightly more overlap than unrelated pairs, but not significantly more.

The sequence was collected from a boy aged 10-17 years in good health. The sequenced sample consisted of blood. This chain connects TRBV7-2 to TRBJ2-3, with TRBD1 as a possible D gene (6 bases). The CDR3: CASSSGTRPRTDTQYF. The CDR3 region has the DNA TGTGCCAGCAGCTCTGGGACACGGCCCCGCACAGATACGCAGTATTTT.